This TCR beta chain was profiled in a study of cytomegalovirus exposure and HLA in healthy donors. Overall study context: An early release of data contained 75 million to 90 million unique TCRs, which came from HLA-typed donors. Study-wide results and limits: As a later analysis revealed, the rate of TCR association differed by HLA locus, with DRB1 most and HLA-C fewest. Across donors, sequencing depth was assumed by presence/absence analyses to be roughly uniform. After further analysis at a later stage, 16,951 TCR beta sequences were associated with HLA alleles at 0.05 false discovery rate.

The PCR ran on 60 Vbeta and 13 Jbeta primers. Generated by immunoSEQ multiplex PCR, the TCRdb table keeps only in-frame clones and is missing some. Of tens of thousands of clones in the sample, roughly four fifths are singletons; the top ten hold about 4%. Trimming removed 5 bases from V and 8 bases from J; junction bases left unmatched: 11. Germline values: CDR1 GTSNPN, CDR2 SVGIG (reference sequence). The CDR3 runs 15 residues. Worth noting for this clone: Its antigen is unidentified.

Sequencing was performed on PBMCs. This sequence originates from a young man in good health and CMV-seronegative. The chain combines TRBV30 with TRBJ1-6; 8 nucleotides line up with TRBD1. The CDR3 loop is CAWVTGQGGHSPLHF. The CDR3, as DNA: TGTGCCTGGGTCACCGGACAGGGCGGTCATTCACCCCTCCACTTT.